This T cell receptor (beta chain) comes out of a study of vaccination and CD4 T cells after COVID-19. Treatment reported: 10-day PBMC culture with coronavirus spike peptide pools or control peptides (ViraFEST assay). T cells were expanded with peptide pools, and expanded clonotypes were identified by TCR sequencing. Nucleocapsid antibody negativity, seen both before and after vaccination, demonstrated that healthy vaccine recipients lacked earlier SARS-CoV-2 infection. Sequenced with the Oncomine TCR Beta short-read assay was DNA taken from cultured CD4+ T cells. Each CDR3 protein gets one entry after TCRdb re-called the PCR reads with MiXCR. The data contain more than 12,000 distinct CDR3 sequences, 29% of them seen just once; the ten biggest clones take up roughly 19%. In regard to this clonotype: What it binds is unknown.

The germline V gene has CDR1 SGHRS and CDR2 YFSETQ. The CDR3 sequence is 15 residues long. V was clipped by 3 bases and J by 4 bases; unmatched bases: 7. Study-level findings and limits: In convalescent patients, 304 of 307 vaccine-specific clones were mono-reactive for SARS-CoV-2 spike.

The sequenced sample was CD4+ T cells from blood, cultured in vitro, obtained before SARS-CoV-2 vaccination. The chain uses TRBV5-1 and TRBJ2-5; TRBD2 matches 9 bases. The sequence derives from a human donor who received a COVID-19 vaccine. The CDR3, as DNA: TGCGCCAGCAGCTCCCCCCGCGGGGGGGGAGAGACCCAGTACTTC. Its translation: CASSSPRGGGETQYF.